This TCR beta chain was sequenced during a study of T cells expressing NK-cell markers. On the study more broadly: Each TCR beta repertoire originated in sorted T cells that were CD3+CD56+NKG2C+, CD3+CD56+NKG2C- or CD3+CD56-NKG2C+. Study observations and caveats: HCMV specificity of expanded NKG2C+ T cell clones remained unclear.

As for this clonotype: Its antigen is not identified.

With UMIs, 5'RACE template switching was used to make TCR beta cDNA. For each CDR3 protein, TCRdb gives one entry from its re-call of the 5' RACE reads, without DNA. The sample includes about 400,000 distinct CDR3 sequences. The CDR3 sequence is 13 residues long. Germline V lookup: CDR1 MGHDK, CDR2 SYGVNS. The rearrangement joins TRBV25-1 to TRBJ1-1. The sample consisted of blood T cells: a sorted CD56 or NKG2C T cell subset, CD4+ or CD8+ T cells, or bulk PBMC T cells (not recorded which). The source of this sequence is a woman aged 50 to 65 in good health. The CDR3 reads CASSGKMNTEAFF.